These T cell receptor beta chains were read from a single sample in a study of Ad26.COV2.S vaccination and SARS-CoV-2 variants. Using immunoSEQ multiplex PCR, the repertoire was profiled, and TCRdb retains in-frame clones only, with some absent. The sample lists 300,000 to 450,000 clones; roughly nine tenths were seen once. The sequencing here drew on peripheral blood, taken after recovery from COVID-19. The receptors come from a human donor who had recovered from COVID-19. CDR3s include the opening cysteine and the closing phenylalanine or tryptophan. The D gene is left open where the match is weak. Clone size is given for some rows only: seen once, a few or many times, or a class if the clone is expanded.

J gene: TRBJ2-1
V gene: TRBV7-6
clone size: -
D gene: -
CDR3 DNA: TGTGCCAGCAGCTTAAATCGGGACACAGGGAGTGAGCAGTTCTTC
CDR3 protein: CASSLNRDTGSEQFF

J gene: TRBJ1-2
V gene: TRBV6-1
clone size: -
D gene: -
CDR3 DNA: TGTGCCAGCAGTGAGTCACAGGGAGGTGGCTACACCTTC
CDR3 protein: CASSESQGGGYTF

J gene: TRBJ2-3
V gene: TRBV2
clone size: -
D gene: TRBD2
CDR3 DNA: TGTGCCAGCAGTGAGCGGGACTACAGCACAGATACGCAGTATTTT
CDR3 protein: CASSERDYSTDTQYF

J gene: TRBJ1-2
V gene: TRBV6-5
clone size: -
D gene: TRBD1
CDR3 DNA: TGTGCCAGCAGCCCGAACAGGGGAACTAACTATGGCTACACCTTC
CDR3 protein: CASSPNRGTNYGYTF

J gene: TRBJ1-6
V gene: TRBV3-1/TRBV3-2
clone size: -
D gene: TRBD1
CDR3 DNA: TGTGCCAGCAGCCATTTTCCGGGACAGGGTTCACCCCTCCACTTT
CDR3 protein: CASSHFPGQGSPLHF

J gene: TRBJ2-1
V gene: TRBV15
clone size: -
D gene: TRBD1
CDR3 DNA: TGTGCCACCACCCGGACAGGCAATGAGCAGTTCTTC
CDR3 protein: CATTRTGNEQFF

J gene: TRBJ1-3
V gene: TRBV12-3/TRBV12-4
clone size: -
D gene: -
CDR3 DNA: TGTGCCAGCAGCCAGGTGGGCAACACCATATATTTT
CDR3 protein: CASSQVGNTIYF

J gene: TRBJ1-3
V gene: TRBV5-1
clone size: -
D gene: -
CDR3 DNA: TGCGCCAGCAGCTGGGGACCGATCTCTGGAAACACCATATATTTT
CDR3 protein: CASSWGPISGNTIYF

J gene: TRBJ1-2
V gene: TRBV19
clone size: -
D gene: TRBD1
CDR3 DNA: TGTGCCAGTACAATAACAGGGGGGAGCTATGGCTACACCTTC
CDR3 protein: CASTITGGSYGYTF

J gene: TRBJ1-4
V gene: TRBV5-1
clone size: -
D gene: -
CDR3 DNA: TGCGCCAGCAGCCCCCGGGACGCGGAGAATGAAAAACTGTTTTTT
CDR3 protein: CASSPRDAENEKLFF

J gene: TRBJ1-5
V gene: TRBV15
clone size: -
D gene: -
CDR3 DNA: TGTGCCACCAGCAGAGATATAGGGGCTCAGCCCCAGCATTTT
CDR3 protein: CATSRDIGAQPQHF

J gene: TRBJ1-1
V gene: TRBV7-2
clone size: -
D gene: TRBD1
CDR3 DNA: TGTGCCAGCAGCTCCGACAGGGGTAACACTGAAGCTTTCTTT
CDR3 protein: CASSSDRGNTEAFF

J gene: TRBJ1-2
V gene: TRBV25-1
clone size: -
D gene: -
CDR3 DNA: TGTGCCAGCAGTGTGGGGTATGGCTACACCTTC
CDR3 protein: CASSVGYGYTF

J gene: TRBJ2-1
V gene: TRBV4-3
clone size: -
D gene: -
CDR3 DNA: TGCGCCAGCAGCCAAGATCTGGAGGCCTACAATGAGCAGTTCTTC
CDR3 protein: CASSQDLEAYNEQFF

J gene: TRBJ2-6
V gene: TRBV19
clone size: -
D gene: TRBD2
CDR3 DNA: TGTGCCAGTAGTCGAGGGGCTAGCGGTGTGTCTGGGGCCAACGTCCTGACTTTC
CDR3 protein: CASSRGASGVSGANVLTF

J gene: TRBJ2-7
V gene: TRBV19
clone size: -
D gene: -
CDR3 DNA: TGTGCCAGTAGTATTGACCCCGGCACCTACGAGCAGTACTTC
CDR3 protein: CASSIDPGTYEQYF

J gene: TRBJ2-3
V gene: TRBV4-2
clone size: -
D gene: -
CDR3 DNA: TGTGCCAGCAGCCAAGGCCCCACAGATACGCAGTATTTT
CDR3 protein: CASSQGPTDTQYF

J gene: TRBJ2-1
V gene: TRBV12-5
clone size: once
D gene: -
CDR3 DNA: TGTGCTAGTGGTCCCCTGTCGTGGATCGATGAGCAGTTCTTC
CDR3 protein: CASGPLSWIDEQFF

J gene: TRBJ2-5
V gene: TRBV9
clone size: -
D gene: TRBD2
CDR3 DNA: TGTGCCAGCAGCGTTACTAGCGGGGGGAGGGCCCAGTACTTC
CDR3 protein: CASSVTSGGRAQYF

J gene: TRBJ1-2
V gene: TRBV2
clone size: -
D gene: -
CDR3 DNA: TGTGCCAGCAGGGCAGGAGACACCCTCAACTATGGCTACACCTTC
CDR3 protein: CASRAGDTLNYGYTF

J gene: TRBJ1-2
V gene: TRBV13
clone size: -
D gene: TRBD1
CDR3 DNA: TGTGCCAGCAGAGAAACAGGGGGCGGCTACACCTTC
CDR3 protein: CASRETGGGYTF

J gene: TRBJ2-5
V gene: TRBV6-6
clone size: -
D gene: -
CDR3 DNA: TGTGCCAGCAGTGCGGGAAGACAAGAGACCCAGTACTTC
CDR3 protein: CASSAGRQETQYF

J gene: TRBJ2-3
V gene: TRBV11-2
clone size: -
D gene: -
CDR3 DNA: TGTGCCAGCAGCTTATTACGGAGGGGAGATACGCAGTATTTT
CDR3 protein: CASSLLRRGDTQYF

J gene: TRBJ1-4
V gene: TRBV10-3
clone size: -
D gene: TRBD1
CDR3 DNA: TGTGCCATCAGTGGAGGCAGGGGGACTGAAAAACTGTTTTTT
CDR3 protein: CAISGGRGTEKLFF

J gene: TRBJ2-2
V gene: TRBV5-1
clone size: few
D gene: TRBD1
CDR3 DNA: TGCGCCAGCAGCCACGGACAGGTTACCGGGGAGCTGTTTTTT
CDR3 protein: CASSHGQVTGELFF

J gene: TRBJ1-1
V gene: TRBV18
clone size: -
D gene: TRBD1
CDR3 DNA: TGTGCCAGCTCACCAGGGACAGGGGACACTGAAGCTTTCTTT
CDR3 protein: CASSPGTGDTEAFF

J gene: TRBJ1-1
V gene: TRBV13
clone size: -
D gene: -
CDR3 DNA: TGTGCCAGCAGCTTAATGAGCACTGAAGCTTTCTTT
CDR3 protein: CASSLMSTEAFF

J gene: TRBJ1-4
V gene: TRBV5-6
clone size: -
D gene: TRBD1
CDR3 DNA: TGTGCCAGCAGCTTGTTGTCAGGGGGGAGTGAAAAACTGTTTTTT
CDR3 protein: CASSLLSGGSEKLFF

J gene: TRBJ2-5
V gene: TRBV5-4
clone size: -
D gene: -
CDR3 DNA: TGTGCCAGCAGCCCGCAGGGGCCGAGAGAGACCCAGTACTTC
CDR3 protein: CASSPQGPRETQYF

J gene: TRBJ2-1
V gene: TRBV6-1
clone size: -
D gene: TRBD2
CDR3 DNA: TGTGCCAGCAGTGCACTAGCGGGGGCCGAGATAATAGGCGATGAGCAGTTCTTC
CDR3 protein: CASSALAGAEIIGDEQFF

J gene: TRBJ1-5
V gene: TRBV4-1
clone size: -
D gene: -
CDR3 DNA: TGCGCCAGCAGCCAGGCAGGGGTTTTGAGCAATCAGCCCCAGCATTTT
CDR3 protein: CASSQAGVLSNQPQHF

J gene: TRBJ1-1
V gene: TRBV6-5
clone size: -
D gene: -
CDR3 DNA: TGTGCCAGCAGTTACGGGGCATTAGGTACTGAAGCTTTCTTT
CDR3 protein: CASSYGALGTEAFF

J gene: TRBJ1-6
V gene: TRBV4-1
clone size: -
D gene: -
CDR3 DNA: TGCGCCAGCAGCCAAGGGTCCTTCTCAGGGGTCCTCGGGTCCTATAATTCACCCCTCCACTTT
CDR3 protein: CASSQGSFSGVLGSYNSPLHF

J gene: TRBJ1-5
V gene: TRBV6-5
clone size: -
D gene: -
CDR3 DNA: TGTGCCAGCAGTCCCGGGGGGAGCAATCAGCCCCAGCATTTT
CDR3 protein: CASSPGGSNQPQHF

J gene: TRBJ1-5
V gene: TRBV9
clone size: once
D gene: -
CDR3 DNA: TGTGCCAGCAGCGCCGGGACACCAAATCAGCCCCAGCATTTT
CDR3 protein: CASSAGTPNQPQHF

J gene: TRBJ2-3
V gene: TRBV11-3
clone size: once
D gene: -
CDR3 DNA: TGTGCCAGCAGCTCATTCGGTTCAGATACGCAGTATTTT
CDR3 protein: CASSSFGSDTQYF

J gene: TRBJ2-7
V gene: TRBV12-3/TRBV12-4
clone size: -
D gene: -
CDR3 DNA: TGTGCCAGCAGTCCAACCGGCTACGAGCAGTACTTC
CDR3 protein: CASSPTGYEQYF